This T cell receptor beta chain was captured in a study of read filtering for tumor transcriptome and immune sequencing. Study conclusions and caveats: Even smaller IR-seq throughput identified most shared clonotypes.

In regard to this clonotype: Its antigen remains unknown.

The library was built from 400 to 500 ng RNA with molecular barcoded adaptors for alpha/delta and beta/gamma chains. One entry per CDR3 protein results from TCRdb running MiXCR on the reads. The table has about 22,000 distinct CDR3 sequences, roughly 13% seen once. V lost 4 bases and J lost 2; bases outside the gene matches: 1. The CDR3 is 13 residues long. Germline V gives CDR1 SGHRS, CDR2 YFSETQ. V is TRBV5-1 and J is TRBJ2-5; 8 bases agree with TRBD1. This receptor was identified in a donor aged 40 or over with multiple myeloma. Input material: a population of CD138-negative cells sorted from bone marrow. The CDR3 protein is CASSRDRQETQYF. As DNA, the CDR3 is TGCGCCAGCAGCCGGGACAGGCAAGAGACCCAGTACTTC.